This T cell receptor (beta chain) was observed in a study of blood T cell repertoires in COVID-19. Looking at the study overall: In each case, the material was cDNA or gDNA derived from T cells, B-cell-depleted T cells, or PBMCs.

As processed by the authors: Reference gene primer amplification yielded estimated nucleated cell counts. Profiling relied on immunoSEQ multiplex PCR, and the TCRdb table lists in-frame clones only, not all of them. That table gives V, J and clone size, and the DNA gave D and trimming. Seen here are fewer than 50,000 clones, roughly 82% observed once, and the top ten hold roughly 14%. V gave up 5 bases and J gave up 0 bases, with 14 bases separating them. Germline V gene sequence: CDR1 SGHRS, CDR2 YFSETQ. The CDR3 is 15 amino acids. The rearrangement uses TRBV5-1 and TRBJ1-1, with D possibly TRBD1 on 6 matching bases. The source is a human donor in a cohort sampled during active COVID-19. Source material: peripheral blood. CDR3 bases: TGCGCCAGCAGAGCGAAGACAGGATTGAACACTGAAGCTTTCTTT. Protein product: CASRAKTGLNTEAFF.